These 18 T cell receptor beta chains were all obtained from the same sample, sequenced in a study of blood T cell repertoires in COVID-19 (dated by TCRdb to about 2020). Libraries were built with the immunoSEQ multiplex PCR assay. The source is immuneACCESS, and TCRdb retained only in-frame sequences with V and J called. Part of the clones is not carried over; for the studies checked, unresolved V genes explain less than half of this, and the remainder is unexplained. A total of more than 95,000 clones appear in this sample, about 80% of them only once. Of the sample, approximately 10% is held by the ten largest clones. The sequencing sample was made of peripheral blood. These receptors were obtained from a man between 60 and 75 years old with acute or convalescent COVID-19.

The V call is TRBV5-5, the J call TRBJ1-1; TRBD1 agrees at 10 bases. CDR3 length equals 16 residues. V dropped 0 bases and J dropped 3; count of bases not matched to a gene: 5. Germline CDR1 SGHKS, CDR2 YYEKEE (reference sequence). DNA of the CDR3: TGTGCCAGCAGCTTGGTGACAGGGGGCTGGGACACTGAAGCTTTCTTT. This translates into CASSLVTGGWDTEAFF.

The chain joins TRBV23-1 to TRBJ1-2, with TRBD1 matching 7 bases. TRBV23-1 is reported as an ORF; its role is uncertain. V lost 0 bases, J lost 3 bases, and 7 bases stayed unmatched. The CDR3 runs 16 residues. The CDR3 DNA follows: TGCGCCAGCAGTCAATCAGAGGGGGCACTAGACTATGGCTACACCTTC. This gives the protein CASSQSEGALDYGYTF.

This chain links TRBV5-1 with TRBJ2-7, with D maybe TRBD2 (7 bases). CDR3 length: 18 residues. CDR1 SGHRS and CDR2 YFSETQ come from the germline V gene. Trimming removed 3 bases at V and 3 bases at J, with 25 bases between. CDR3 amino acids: CASSSLSKSRGGYYEQYF. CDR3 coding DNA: TGCGCCAGCAGCTCGCTAAGTAAGTCCCGCGGGGGCTACTACGAGCAGTACTTC.

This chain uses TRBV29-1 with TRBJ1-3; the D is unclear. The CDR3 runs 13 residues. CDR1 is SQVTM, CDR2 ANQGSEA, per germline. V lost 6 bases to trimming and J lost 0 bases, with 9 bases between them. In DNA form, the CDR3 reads TGCAGCGTGGCTACAGTCTCTGGAAACACCATATATTTT. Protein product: CSVATVSGNTIYF.

The CDR3 spells CASSPTGVEKLFF. The CDR3, as DNA: TGTGCCAGCTCACCGACAGGGGTTGAAAAACTGTTTTTT. This sequence joins TRBV18 and TRBJ1-4; 8 bases fit TRBD1. V shed 3 bases, J shed 7 bases, and the junction held 1 base outside the gene matches. CDR3 size: 13 residues. Per the germline V gene, CDR1 is KGHSH and CDR2 is LQKENI. The whole variable domain, remainder taken from reference TRBV18 and TRBJ1-4, is NAGVMQNPRHLVRRRGQEARLRCSPMKGHSHVYWYRQLPEEGLKFMVYLQKENIIDESGMPKERFSAEFPKEGPSILRIQQVVRGDSAAYFCASSPTGVEKLFFGSGTQLSVL.

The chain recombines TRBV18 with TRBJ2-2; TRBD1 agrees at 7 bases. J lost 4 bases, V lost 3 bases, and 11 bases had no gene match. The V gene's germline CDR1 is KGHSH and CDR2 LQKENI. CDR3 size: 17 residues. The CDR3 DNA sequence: TGTGCCAGCTCACCCACCCGACTGACAGGGTCCACCGGGGAGCTGTTTTTT. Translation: CASSPTRLTGSTGELFF.

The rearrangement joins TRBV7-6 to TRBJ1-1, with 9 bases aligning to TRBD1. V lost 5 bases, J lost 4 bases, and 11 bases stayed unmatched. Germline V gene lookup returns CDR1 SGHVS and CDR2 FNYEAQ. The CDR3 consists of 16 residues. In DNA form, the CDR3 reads TGTGCCAGCAGCACCCGGGACAGGGCCTTGATCACTGAAGCTTTCTTT. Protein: CASSTRDRALITEAFF.

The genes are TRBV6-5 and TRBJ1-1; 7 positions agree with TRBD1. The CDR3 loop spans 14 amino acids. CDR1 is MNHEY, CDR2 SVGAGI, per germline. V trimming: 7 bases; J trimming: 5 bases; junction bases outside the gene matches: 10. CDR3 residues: CASKRDSLGTEAFF. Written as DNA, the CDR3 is TGTGCCAGCAAACGGGACAGTCTGGGGACTGAAGCTTTCTTT.

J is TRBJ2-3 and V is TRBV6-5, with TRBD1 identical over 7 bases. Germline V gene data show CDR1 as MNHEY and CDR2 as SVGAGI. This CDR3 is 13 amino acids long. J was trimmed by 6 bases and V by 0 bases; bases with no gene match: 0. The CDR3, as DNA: TGTGCCAGCAGTTACTCAGGGGGCGATACGCAGTATTTT. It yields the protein CASSYSGGDTQYF.

Written as DNA, the CDR3 is TGTGCCATCAGGGCGGACAGGCAAGAGACCCAGTACTTC. It yields the protein CAIRADRQETQYF. The chain recombines TRBV10-3 with TRBJ2-5, with 7 positions matching TRBD1. CDR3 length: 13 residues. V was clipped by 6 bases and J by 2 bases; unmatched bases: 3. Germline assignment: CDR1 ENHRY and CDR2 SYGVKD.

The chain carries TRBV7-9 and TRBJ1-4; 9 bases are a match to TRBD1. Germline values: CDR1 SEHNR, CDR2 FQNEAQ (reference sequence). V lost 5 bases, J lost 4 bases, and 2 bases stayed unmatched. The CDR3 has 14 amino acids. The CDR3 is CASSRTGDNEKLFF. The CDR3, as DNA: TGTGCCAGCAGCCGGACAGGGGATAATGAAAAACTGTTTTTT.

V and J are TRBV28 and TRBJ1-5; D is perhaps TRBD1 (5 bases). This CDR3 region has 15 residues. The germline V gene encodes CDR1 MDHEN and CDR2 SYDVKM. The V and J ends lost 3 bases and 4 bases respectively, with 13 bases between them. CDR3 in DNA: TGTGCCAGCAGTTTGTTAAGGGGCACGAATCAGCCCCAGCATTTT. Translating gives CASSLLRGTNQPQHF.

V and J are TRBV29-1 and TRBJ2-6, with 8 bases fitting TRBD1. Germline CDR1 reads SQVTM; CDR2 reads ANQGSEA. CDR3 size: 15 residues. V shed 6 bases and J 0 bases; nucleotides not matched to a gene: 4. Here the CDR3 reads CSVRTGSSGANVLTF. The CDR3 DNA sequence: TGCAGCGTAAGGACAGGGAGCTCTGGGGCCAACGTCCTGACTTTC.

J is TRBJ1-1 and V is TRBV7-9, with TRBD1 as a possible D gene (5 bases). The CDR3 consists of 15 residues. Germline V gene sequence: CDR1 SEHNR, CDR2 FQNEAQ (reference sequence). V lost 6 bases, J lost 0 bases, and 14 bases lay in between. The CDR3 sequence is CASSSVAGLNTEAFF. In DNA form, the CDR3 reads TGTGCCAGCAGTTCCGTTGCAGGGCTGAACACTGAAGCTTTCTTT.

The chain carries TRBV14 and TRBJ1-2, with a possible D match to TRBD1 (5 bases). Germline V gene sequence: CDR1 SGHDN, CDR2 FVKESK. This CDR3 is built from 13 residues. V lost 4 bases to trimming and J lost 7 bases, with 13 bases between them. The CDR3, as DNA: TGTGCCAGCAGCCCAGACAGTCCCTTTGGCTACACCTTC. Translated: CASSPDSPFGYTF.

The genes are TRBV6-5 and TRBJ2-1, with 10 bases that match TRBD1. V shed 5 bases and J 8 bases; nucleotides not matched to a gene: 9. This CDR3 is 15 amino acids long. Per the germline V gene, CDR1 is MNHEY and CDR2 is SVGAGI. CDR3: CASSRTGTGVYEQFF. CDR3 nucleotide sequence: TGTGCCAGCAGTCGAACCGGGACAGGGGTTTATGAGCAGTTCTTC.

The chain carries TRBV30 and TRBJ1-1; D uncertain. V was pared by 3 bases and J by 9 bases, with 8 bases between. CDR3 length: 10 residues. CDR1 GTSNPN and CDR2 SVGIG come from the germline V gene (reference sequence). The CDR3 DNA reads TGTGCCTGGAGCGAGGAGAAAGCTTTCTTT. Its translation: CAWSEEKAFF.

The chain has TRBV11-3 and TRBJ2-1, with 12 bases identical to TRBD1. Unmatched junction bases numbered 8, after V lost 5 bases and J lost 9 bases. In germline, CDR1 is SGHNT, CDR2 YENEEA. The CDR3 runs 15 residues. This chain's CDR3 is CASSLSGTGGSEQFF. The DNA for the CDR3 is TGTGCCAGCAGCCTATCCGGGACAGGGGGCTCTGAGCAGTTCTTC.